A single sample is the source of the 25 T cell receptor beta chains below, sequenced in a study of T cell repertoires in cytomegalovirus infection. MiXCR, applied by TCRdb to the reads, yields one record per CDR3 protein. The sample includes about 920,000 distinct CDR3 sequences, 30% to 40% of them seen just once. These receptors have no identified antigens. Source: cultured CD8+ T cells from PBMCs, taken from culture after CMV antigen stimulation. The receptors were gathered from a human donor in good health (CMV status not recorded). Some clones in this sample may be carry-over from other donors' samples.

This clonotype has more than one count but fewer than ten. V and J are TRBV7-9 and TRBJ1-5; TRBD1 is a possible D gene (6 bases). This CDR3 is 15 amino acids long. V was shortened by 5 bases and J by 5 bases, with 16 bases between the two germline ends. Germline V lookup: CDR1 SEHNR, CDR2 FQNEAQ (reference sequence). CDR3 in amino acids: CASSQGQAGDQPQHF. CDR3 bases: TGTGCCAGCAGCCAGGGACAAGCCGGGGATCAGCCCCAGCATTTT. The full variable domain, completed using reference TRBV7-9 and TRBJ1-5, is DTGVSQNPRHKITKRGQNVTFRCDPISEHNRLYWYRQTLGQGPEFLTYFQNEAQLEKSRLLSDRFSAERPKGSFSTLEIQRTEQGDSAMYLCASSQGQAGDQPQHFGDGTRLSIL.

This clonotype was observed a few times. The gene calls are TRBV7-9 and TRBJ2-7, with unresolved D. Germline CDR1 is SEHNR and CDR2 is FQNEAQ (reference sequence). V gave up 3 bases and J gave up 4 bases, with 10 bases separating them. The CDR3 is 13 residues long. The CDR3 DNA is TGTGCCAGCAGCTTCCCGGGCAGGTACGAGCAGTACTTC. Its protein is CASSFPGRYEQYF.

V is TRBV10-3 and J is TRBJ2-3; a weak D match, TRBD1 (6 bases). Germline V gene lookup returns CDR1 ENHRY and CDR2 SYGVKD. The CDR3 is 16 amino acids. Deletions cut 0 bases from V and 4 bases from J, with 14 bases between. CDR3 region: CAISESPRRQADTQYF. DNA for the CDR3: TGTGCCATCAGTGAGTCCCCTCGTCGACAGGCAGATACGCAGTATTTT.

This clonotype was detected only a few times. Mismatch with germline at one junction end may stem from a read error. V usage is TRBV28 and J usage is TRBJ1-5; 7 positions match TRBD1. Per germline, CDR1 MDHEN and CDR2 SYDVKM. The CDR3 totals 16 residues. This chain's CDR3 is CATSSRDRQLNQPQHF. The CDR3 bases are TGTGCCACCAGTTCCAGGGACAGACAGCTTAATCAGCCCCAGCATTTT.

This chain uses TRBV12-5 with TRBJ2-5; D gene unclear. The CDR3 is 12 amino acids. The germline CDR1 and CDR2 sequences are LGHNT and FRNRAP. V shed 1 base and J shed 4 bases, with 4 bases lying between them. CDR3 loop: CASGLGGETQYF. CDR3 DNA: TGTGCTAGTGGTTTGGGCGGAGAGACCCAGTACTTC. Drawing the rest from reference TRBV12-5 and TRBJ2-5, the complete variable domain is DARVTQTPRHKVTEMGQEVTMRCQPILGHNTVFWYRQTMMQGLELLAYFRNRAPLDDSGMPKDRFSAEMPDATLATLKIQPSEPRDSAVYFCASGLGGETQYFGPGTRLLVL.

This clonotype was found many times. The V and J genes are TRBV6-1 and TRBJ2-3, with TRBD2 as a possible D gene (5 bases). V was clipped by 0 bases and J by 5 bases, with 15 bases between them. The CDR3 spans 16 residues. Germline-derived CDR1 and CDR2 are MNHNS and SASEGT. The CDR3: CASSEAEGRGGDTQYF. CDR3 in DNA: TGTGCCAGCAGTGAAGCAGAGGGCCGAGGAGGAGATACGCAGTATTTT.

The genes are TRBV6-5 and TRBJ1-1; D gene unclear. Germline V gene lookup returns CDR1 MNHEY and CDR2 SVGAGI. V lost 8 bases to trimming and J lost 4 bases, with 17 bases between them. The CDR3 contains 14 residues. The CDR3 sequence: CASQNTNWATEAFF. The CDR3, as DNA: TGTGCCAGCCAGAACACCAATTGGGCCACTGAAGCTTTCTTT.

This clonotype has just a few counts. V gene TRBV6-5 combines with J gene TRBJ2-3; 8 positions match TRBD1. Germline lookup yields CDR1 MNHEY and CDR2 SVGAGI. CDR3 length: 18 amino acids. V shed 5 bases, J shed 3 bases, and the junction held 16 bases outside the gene matches. This chain's CDR3 is CASSPGQGARRPTDTQYF. The CDR3 DNA reads as TGTGCCAGCAGTCCCGGACAGGGAGCGAGAAGACCAACAGATACGCAGTATTTT.

The chain recombines TRBV27 with TRBJ1-2; no firm D call. Germline CDR1 MNHEY, CDR2 SMNVEV (reference sequence). The CDR3 covers 14 residues. The V and J ends lost 5 bases and 4 bases respectively, with 14 bases between them. In DNA, the CDR3 is TGTGCCAGCAGTCCGGGAGCCTGGGGCTATGGCTACACCTTC. This encodes CASSPGAWGYGYTF.

V usage is TRBV27 and J usage is TRBJ2-7, with no clear D. The V end was cut by 2 bases, the J end by 6 bases, with 14 bases between. The CDR3 covers 14 residues. Per the germline V gene, CDR1 is MNHEY and CDR2 is SMNVEV (reference sequence). The CDR3 loop reads CASSLNYLGAEQYF. CDR3 in DNA: TGTGCCAGCAGTTTAAATTATTTGGGTGCCGAGCAGTACTTC.

This clonotype has a count of ten or more. The gene calls are TRBV28 and TRBJ2-3; unclear D gene. Germline V gene sequence: CDR1 MDHEN, CDR2 SYDVKM. The V end was cut by 6 bases, the J end by 1 base, with 11 bases between. This CDR3 comprises 14 residues. CDR3 DNA: TGTGCCAGCAGCTTAGATTCGGGCACAGATACGCAGTATTTT. Protein product: CASSLDSGTDTQYF. Supplemented by reference TRBV28 and TRBJ2-3, the full variable domain reads DVKVTQSSRYLVKRTGEKVFLECVQDMDHENMFWYRQDPGLGLRLIYFSYDVKMKEKGDIPEGYSVSREKKERFSLILESASTNQTSMYLCASSLDSGTDTQYFGPGTRLTVL.

This clonotype has just a few counts. At one end the junction does not follow the germline gene, possibly because of a read error. The chain has TRBV4-1 and TRBJ2-5; 15 bases map to TRBD2. The CDR3 is 18 residues long. Germline V gene lookup returns CDR1 MGHRA and CDR2 YSYEKL. Here the CDR3 reads CASTQAGLAGGPGETQYF. The CDR3 DNA reads TGCGCCAGCACCCAAGCTGGACTAGCGGGGGGGCCAGGAGAGACCCAGTACTTC.

This clonotype has more than one count but fewer than ten. The chain has TRBV19 and TRBJ2-7; no reliable D call. The germline CDR1 and CDR2 sequences are LNHDA and SQIVND (reference sequence). Trimming left V 3 bases short and J 6 bases short, with 12 bases between. CDR3 size: 13 residues. CDR3 sequence reads: CASSMAGIREQYF. DNA of the CDR3: TGTGCCAGTAGTATGGCAGGAATCCGCGAGCAGTACTTC.

Note on this clonotype: Relative to the germline gene, one junction end is altered; a read error may explain this. The chain links TRBV29-1 to TRBJ1-1; D not certain. Germline V gene sequence: CDR1 SQVTM, CDR2 ANQGSEA. There are 13 residues in the CDR3. The CDR3 protein is CSIESGLNTEAFF. The CDR3 DNA follows: TGCAGCATTGAATCCGGCCTGAACACTGAAGCTTTCTTT.

The V and J genes are TRBV7-9 and TRBJ1-1; tentatively, D is TRBD1 (6 bases). The germline V and J ends were trimmed by 5 bases and 6 bases, with 10 bases remaining between them. Germline CDR1 and CDR2: SEHNR and FQNEAQ (reference sequence). This CDR3 contains 12 residues. The CDR3 protein is CASSPRQAEAFF. The CDR3 DNA reads as TGTGCCAGCAGCCCCCGACAGGCTGAAGCTTTCTTT.

This clonotype was seen many times. V usage is TRBV7-2 and J usage is TRBJ2-1; 11 bases align to TRBD2. With 0 bases clipped from V and 9 bases from J, the junction kept 13 bases outside the gene matches. The CDR3 has 18 residues. Germline CDR1 is SGHTA and CDR2 is FQGNSA. Here the CDR3 reads CASSLARASGGPVGEQFF. For the CDR3, the DNA is TGTGCCAGCAGCTTAGCGCGCGCTAGCGGGGGGCCGGTCGGTGAGCAGTTCTTC.

The V gene is TRBV6-2 or TRBV6-3, the J gene TRBJ2-1; 12 bases are a match to TRBD2. The germline V gene encodes CDR1 MNHEY and CDR2 SVGEGT. The CDR3 is made up of 19 amino acids. The ends lost 1 base at V and 7 bases at J; junction bases unmatched: 14. CDR3: CASSYFFPTTSGGGNEQFF. In DNA, the CDR3 is TGTGCCAGCAGTTACTTTTTTCCCACGACTAGCGGGGGAGGGAATGAGCAGTTCTTC.

This clonotype was found many times. The chain recombines TRBV5-4 with TRBJ1-3, with a tentative D call TRBD1 (5 bases). This CDR3 has 15 residues. The V end lost 4 bases, the J end lost 0 bases, and 11 bases lay between the germline ends. CDR1 is SGHNT, CDR2 YYREEE, per germline (reference sequence). CDR3 region: CASSGALPSGNTIYF. CDR3 coding DNA: TGTGCCAGCAGCGGGGCCCTACCCTCTGGAAACACCATATATTTT.

This chain links TRBV7-6 with TRBJ2-2, with TRBD1 matching over 7 bases. V shed 8 bases, J shed 4 bases, and the junction held 7 bases outside the gene matches. CDR1 and CDR2 (germline): SGHVS, FNYEAQ. The CDR3 spans 14 residues. This chain's CDR3 is CASETGDGTGELFF. The CDR3 region has the DNA TGTGCCAGCGAAACAGGGGATGGCACCGGGGAGCTGTTTTTT.

The chain carries TRBV13 and TRBJ1-2; 8 bases match TRBD1. The V and J ends lost 3 bases and 4 bases, in that order; junction bases with no gene match: 7. The CDR3 totals 15 residues. Germline CDR1 PRHDT, CDR2 FYEKMQ (reference sequence). CDR3 nucleotide sequence: TGTGCCAGCAGCTTCATCTCGGACAGGGCCTATGGCTACACCTTC. Amino acid sequence: CASSFISDRAYGYTF.

This clonotype appeared many times. The V and J genes are TRBV7-8 and TRBJ1-5; 9 positions match TRBD1. The V segment lost 5 bases and the J segment 6 bases; nucleotides outside the gene matches: 8. There are 15 residues in the CDR3. Germline CDR1 reads SGHVS; CDR2 reads FQNEAQ. The DNA of the CDR3 is TGTGCCAGCAGCGCCCGGAGGGACAGGGTTCAGCCCCAGCATTTT. Amino acid sequence: CASSARRDRVQPQHF.

In its sample, this clonotype was seen many times. CDR3 coding DNA: TGTGCCAGCAGCGAACCGACAGGACTGACTGAAGCTTTCTTT. Translation gives CASSEPTGLTEAFF. V gene TRBV7-6 combines with J gene TRBJ1-1; D possibly corresponds to TRBD1 (6 bases). The germline V gene encodes CDR1 SGHVS and CDR2 FNYEAQ. The CDR3 totals 14 residues. Trimming stripped 5 bases from V and 5 bases from J, with 15 bases between.

This clonotype occurred many times. The rearrangement links TRBV7-2 to TRBJ1-1, with D possibly being TRBD1 (6 bases). Germline loops: CDR1 SGHTA, CDR2 FQGNSA. Trimming shortened V by 5 bases and J by 1 base, and 11 bases separated the two germline ends. The CDR3 runs to 14 residues. The chain's CDR3 is CASSRWTENTEAFF. The CDR3 nucleotides are TGTGCCAGCAGCCGGTGGACAGAGAACACTGAAGCTTTCTTT.

As for this clonotype: The junction does not match germline at one end; this may be a read error. This chain uses TRBV6-6 with TRBJ2-3; 8 nucleotides agree with TRBD1. The germline V gene has CDR1 MNHNY and CDR2 SVGAGI (reference sequence). This CDR3 region has 15 residues. The CDR3 bases are TGTGCCAGCATTTCCCGGGACAGGACAGTCGATACGCAGTGTTTT. Protein: CASISRDRTVDTQCF.

This clonotype showed up just a few times. The chain has TRBV28 and TRBJ2-7; D perhaps matches TRBD1 (5 bases). V lost 7 bases and J lost 5, with 9 bases in between. The CDR3 spans 11 residues. CDR1 is MDHEN, CDR2 SYDVKM, per germline. The CDR3 loop reads CASTSGNEQYV. As DNA, the CDR3 is TGTGCCAGCACCTCAGGGAACGAGCAGTACGTC.